A single TCR beta chain is shown here with its context. The data originate from a study of blood T cell repertoires in COVID-19. Clones were read by immunoSEQ multiplex PCR, and TCRdb kept only the in-frame ones, dropping some. This table holds over 50,000 clones, around 85% found once. V shed 11 bases and J shed 5 bases, with 18 bases lying between them. Germline CDR1 is MDHEN and CDR2 is SYDVKM. The CDR3 has 13 residues. This receptor was taken from a man aged 70-80 years with acute or convalescent COVID-19. Sequences were obtained from peripheral blood. V gene TRBV28 combines with J gene TRBJ1-2; D call uncertain. The CDR3 region is CASRPGGNYGYTF. As DNA, the CDR3 is TGTGCCTCACGCCCGGGCGGGAATTATGGCTACACCTTC.